Shown below are 2 T cell receptor beta chains from a single sample sequenced in a study of T cells in Graves' hyperthyroidism and ophthalmopathy. Amplification targeted TCR beta CDR3 regions from RNA transcripts. First-round RT-PCR targeting the TCR CDR3 was performed with the HTBI primer set. TCRdb fed the multiplex PCR reads into MiXCR, producing one record per CDR3 protein. The sample includes over 500,000 distinct CDR3 sequences, approximately 17% of them seen just once. Sequencing was carried out using blood. These receptor sequences come from a woman between 18 and 29 years old with Graves' ophthalmopathy.

Ten or more counts support this clonotype. The chain has TRBV28 and TRBJ2-7; 8 bases match TRBD1. The V gene's germline CDR1 is MDHEN and CDR2 SYDVKM. After removal of 6 bases from V and 7 bases from J, the junction contained 11 bases not matched to a gene. The CDR3 length is 14 residues. Here the CDR3 DNA reads TGTGCCAGCAGACTTACCGGGACAGGTGGAGAGCAGTACTTC. Its protein product is CASRLTGTGGEQYF.

In this sample, this clonotype turned up a few times. One end of the junction fails to match germline, which may point to a read error. The rearrangement uses TRBV4-1 and TRBJ1-2; D ambiguous. From germline, CDR1 is MGHRA and CDR2 YSYEKL. The CDR3 extends over 13 amino acids. CDR3 bases: TGCGCCAGCACCCGGACGATTAAGGATGGCTATACCTTC. Translating it yields CASTRTIKDGYTF.